Described below is a single TCR beta chain sequence and its context. Its matching antigen is unknown. The Oncomine TCR Beta short-read assay was applied to DNA of cultured CD4+ T cells. Cultured CD4+ T cells yielded the extracted genomic DNA. TCRdb redid the calling of the PCR reads with MiXCR, one entry per CDR3 protein. The repertoire holds tens of thousands of distinct CDR3 sequences, with 30% to 35% as singletons. CDR1 and CDR2 (germline): SGHNT, YYREEE (reference sequence). The V end was cut by 6 bases, the J end by 2 bases, with 20 bases between. The CDR3 is 16 amino acids. As to time point: late sampling 161 to 241 days after vaccination in a few convalescent patients. The treatment here: approximately 11-day PBMC culture with coronavirus spike peptide pools or control peptides (ViraFEST assay). For ViraFEST, peptide pools expanded antigen-specific T cells, after which the TCRs were sequenced.

This specimen comes from a study of vaccination and CD4 T cells after COVID-19. General study results and limits: In convalescent patients, 304 of 307 vaccine-specific clones were spike mono-reactive.

The specimen comprised CD4+ T cells from blood, cultured in vitro, sampled about 7 months after SARS-CoV-2 vaccination. The rearrangement joins TRBV5-4 to TRBJ2-5; D is perhaps TRBD1 or TRBD2 (5 bases each). This TCR came from a human donor who had recovered from COVID-19. In DNA, the CDR3 is TGTGCCAGCACCCCCGGAGGCGCAGGGAGTCAAGAGACCCAGTACTTC. It yields the protein CASTPGGAGSQETQYF.